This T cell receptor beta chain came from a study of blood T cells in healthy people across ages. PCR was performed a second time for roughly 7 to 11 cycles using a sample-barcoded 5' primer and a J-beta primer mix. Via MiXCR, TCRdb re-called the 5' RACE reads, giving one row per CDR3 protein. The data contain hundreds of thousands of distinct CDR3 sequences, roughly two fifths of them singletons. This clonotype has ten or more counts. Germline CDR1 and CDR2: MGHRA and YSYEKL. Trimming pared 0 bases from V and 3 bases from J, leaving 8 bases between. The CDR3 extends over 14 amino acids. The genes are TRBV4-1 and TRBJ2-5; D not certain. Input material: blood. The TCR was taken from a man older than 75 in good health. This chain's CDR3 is CASSQEVAEETQYF. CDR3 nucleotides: TGCGCCAGCAGCCAAGAGGTGGCGGAAGAGACCCAGTACTTC.